The 14 T cell receptor beta chains below were found in one sample sequenced in a study of cytomegalovirus exposure and HLA in healthy donors (dated by TCRdb to 2015 to 2018). Library generation was performed with the immunoSEQ multiplex PCR assay. A mixture of 60 forward primers for TCR Vbeta segments and 13 reverse primers for TCR Jbeta segments was used in the multiplex PCR. The source is immuneACCESS, and TCRdb retained only in-frame sequences with V and J called. Part of the clones is not carried over; for the studies checked, unresolved V genes explain less than half of this, and the remainder is unexplained. Within this sample are 100,000 or so clones, with 77% of them counted one time only. Roughly 9.2% of the sample belongs to the ten largest clones. Sequencing was performed on PBMCs. The receptors stem from a woman aged 40 to 49 in good health and CMV-seropositive.

The chain is built from TRBV28 and TRBJ2-5; 7 positions agree with TRBD1. The CDR3 covers 18 residues. Per germline, CDR1 MDHEN and CDR2 SYDVKM. The V gene end was trimmed by 10 bases and the J gene end by 5 bases; junction bases not matched to a gene: 25. The CDR3 nucleotides read TGTGCCACCTCTACCTTTCCTAGGGACAGCAACCTCGGGGAGACCCAGTACTTC. This gives the protein CATSTFPRDSNLGETQYF.

This sequence joins TRBV6-5 and TRBJ1-3, with TRBD1 as a possible D gene (5 bases). V lost 0 bases, J lost 3 bases, and 12 bases lay in between. From germline, CDR1 is MNHEY and CDR2 SVGAGI. The CDR3 consists of 16 residues. This chain's CDR3 is CASSYSGAADGNTIYF. DNA of the CDR3: TGTGCCAGCAGTTACTCAGGGGCAGCTGATGGAAACACCATATATTTT.

This chain links TRBV5-5 with TRBJ2-7; 10 bases fit TRBD1. Germline V gene lookup returns CDR1 SGHKS and CDR2 YYEKEE (reference sequence). Losses at the gene ends were 5 bases for V and 3 bases for J; bases not matched to a gene: 8. The CDR3 covers 15 residues. CDR3 DNA sequence: TGTGCCAGCAGGACCGGGACAGGGGTGGGCTACGAGCAGTACTTC. This codes for CASRTGTGVGYEQYF.

The rearrangement uses TRBV4-1 and TRBJ1-1; 7 bases are a match to TRBD1. V shed 8 bases and J 4 bases; nucleotides not matched to a gene: 10. Germline CDR1 is MGHRA and CDR2 is YSYEKL. The CDR3 is 14 residues long. CDR3 nucleotide sequence: TGCGCCAGCTACCGACAGGGAGGAGGCACTGAAGCTTTCTTT. Protein: CASYRQGGGTEAFF.

This chain connects TRBV4-2 to TRBJ2-3; weak D call: TRBD2 (6 bases). The CDR3 spans 12 residues. The germline V gene encodes CDR1 LGHNA and CDR2 YNFKEQ. Trimming removed 3 bases from V and 5 bases from J, with 6 bases in between. The CDR3: CASSHGRDTQYF. CDR3 DNA sequence: TGTGCCAGCAGCCACGGGAGAGATACGCAGTATTTT.

This clone was observed a single time. Other DNA variants within this sample encode the same CDR3. This chain uses TRBV9 with TRBJ1-1, with TRBD1 matching 8 bases. Germline loops: CDR1 SGDLS, CDR2 YYNGEE. V shed 3 bases and J 4 bases; nucleotides not matched to a gene: 5. The CDR3 has 14 amino acids. The CDR3 DNA is TGTGCCAGCAGCGCAGGACAGGGCTTCACTGAAGCTTTCTTT. Its translation: CASSAGQGFTEAFF.

The J gene is TRBJ2-1, the V gene TRBV7-9, with D perhaps TRBD2 (6 bases). The CDR3 sequence is 14 residues long. Deletions cut 3 bases from V and 2 bases from J, with 8 bases between. In germline, CDR1 is SEHNR, CDR2 FQNEAQ (reference sequence). The CDR3 DNA reads TGTGCCAGCAGCTTGGGGGGACCCTACAATGAGCAGTTCTTC. This gives the protein CASSLGGPYNEQFF.

V usage is TRBV5-1 and J usage is TRBJ2-3, with 9 bases matching TRBD1. The CDR3 length is 18 residues. Germline loops: CDR1 SGHRS, CDR2 YFSETQ. V trimming: 3 bases; J trimming: 6 bases; junction bases outside the gene matches: 17. This CDR3 reads CASSSRPGPGQGMDTQYF. CDR3 nucleotide sequence: TGCGCCAGCAGCTCTAGGCCGGGACCGGGACAGGGTATGGATACGCAGTATTTT.

This clone has a handful of counts. J is TRBJ1-3 and V is TRBV11-2, with D maybe TRBD1 (5 bases). Looked up from germline, CDR1 is SGHAT and CDR2 is FQNNGV. The CDR3 covers 14 residues. V lost 7 bases, J lost 4 bases, and 14 bases lay in between. In DNA form, the CDR3 reads TGTGCCAGCACCCGGCCCAGGGAAGGAAACACCATATATTTT. It codes for CASTRPREGNTIYF.

The chain has TRBV7-3 and TRBJ1-2, with D perhaps matching TRBD1 (6 bases). Germline V gene data show CDR1 as SGHTA and CDR2 as FQGTGA. The CDR3 contains 16 residues. The ends were cut back, 1 base at V and 3 bases at J, with 15 bases in the middle. The DNA of the CDR3 is TGTGCCAGCAGCTTAATGGGGGGGCGCGGTGACTATGGCTACACCTTC. Amino acid sequence: CASSLMGGRGDYGYTF. The full variable domain, in which reference TRBV7-3 and TRBJ1-2 provide the parts outside the CDR3, is GAGVSQTPSNKVTEKGKYVELRCDPISGHTALYWYRQSLGQGPEFLIYFQGTGAADDSGLPNDRFFAVRPEGSVSTLKIQRTERGDSAVYLCASSLMGGRGDYGYTFGSGTRLTVV.

The chain uses TRBV5-1 and TRBJ2-1; 7 bases match TRBD2. This CDR3 comprises 16 residues. Losses at the gene ends were 1 base for V and 4 bases for J; bases not matched to a gene: 8. CDR1 is SGHRS and CDR2 is YFSETQ in the germline V gene. The CDR3 region has the DNA TGCGCCAGCAGCTTGTATTCCGGGAGGTTATACAATGAGCAGTTCTTC. This codes for CASSLYSGRLYNEQFF. The full variable domain, rest sourced from reference TRBV5-1 and TRBJ2-1, is KAGVTQTPRYLIKTRGQQVTLSCSPISGHRSVSWYQQTPGQGLQFLFEYFSETQRNKGNFPGRFSGRQFSNSRSEMNVSTLELGDSALYLCASSLYSGRLYNEQFFGPGTRLTVL.

Comments on this clone: One end of the junction fails to match germline, which may point to a read error. This chain uses TRBV6-1 with TRBJ2-7, with D unclear. The CDR3 runs 12 residues. The germline V gene has CDR1 MNHNS and CDR2 SASEGT. CDR3 sequence (DNA): TGTGCCAGCAGTGAAGATTCGCGGTACGTGCACTTC. It yields the protein CASSEDSRYVHF.

The V and J genes are TRBV7-9 and TRBJ2-1, with a possible D match to TRBD1 (5 bases). The CDR3 contains 14 residues. Trimming stripped 2 bases from V and 6 bases from J, with 11 bases between. Germline V lookup: CDR1 SEHNR, CDR2 FQNEAQ (reference sequence). CDR3 in DNA: TGTGCCAGCAGCTTATCAGGGTACGGCAATGAGCAGTTCTTC. This codes for CASSLSGYGNEQFF.

J is TRBJ1-4 and V is TRBV28; 8 bases fit TRBD1. The germline CDR1 and CDR2 sequences are MDHEN and SYDVKM. V dropped 7 bases and J dropped 1; count of bases not matched to a gene: 11. The CDR3 is made up of 17 amino acids. The CDR3 loop is CASNSPLDRVTNEKLFF. The CDR3 DNA reads TGTGCCAGCAACTCTCCCCTGGACAGGGTAACTAATGAAAAACTGTTTTTT.